This T cell receptor beta chain was sequenced during a study of chemoradiotherapy in HPV16-positive cancers. This clone has just one count. Its antigen remains unidentified. Method: immunoSEQ multiplex PCR; TCRdb's copy keeps in-frame clones and lacks some. The sample lists about 6,100 clones, over 60% seen once, with about 30% in the top ten. Study results and limitations: Better recurrence-free survival went with HPV-responsive T-cell expansion in HPV16-positive patients.

The CDR3 is 15 residues long. Germline loops: CDR1 WNHNN, CDR2 SYGVQD (reference sequence). V shed 4 bases, J shed 7 bases, and the junction held 6 bases outside the gene matches. The gene calls are TRBV10-1 and TRBJ2-1; TRBD2 matches 11 bases. Material: tumor tissue, obtained from a patient who underwent chemoradiotherapy. The receptor's source is a human donor with HPV-associated anogenital cancer. Written as DNA, the CDR3 is TGCGCCAGCAGTGTCACACTAGCGGGAGAAAATGAGCAGTTCTTC. It translates to CASSVTLAGENEQFF.